These 30 T cell receptor beta chains were all obtained from the same sample, sequenced in a study of graft-versus-host responses after intestinal transplantation. No cognate antigen is known for these TCRs. Generated by immunoSEQ multiplex PCR, the TCRdb table keeps only in-frame clones and is missing some. The table lists approximately 76,000 clones, over 75% of them singletons. The sequences come from unstimulated CD4+ T cells sorted from spleen or lymph node cells, collected before transplant. These TCRs come from a human donor who was the organ donor for an intestinal transplant.

The V call is TRBV6-5, the J call TRBJ2-3; TRBD2 aligns across 8 bases. The ends lost 4 bases at V and 6 bases at J; junction bases unmatched: 3. The germline V gene encodes CDR1 MNHEY and CDR2 SVGAGI. CDR3 length: 13 amino acids. In nucleotides, the CDR3 is TGTGCCAGCAGTTGGCGGGGGGCTGATACGCAGTATTTT. Translated, it gives CASSWRGADTQYF.

The V call is TRBV15, the J call TRBJ1-5, with D uncertain. The germline V and J ends were trimmed by 0 bases and 6 bases, with 12 bases remaining between them. The CDR3 loop spans 15 amino acids. CDR1 and CDR2 (germline): LNHNV, YYDKDF (reference sequence). The CDR3 loop is CATSREGAEGQPQHF. The CDR3 DNA is TGTGCCACCAGCAGAGAAGGAGCTGAAGGTCAGCCCCAGCATTTT.

V gene TRBV28 combines with J gene TRBJ1-2, with D possibly matching TRBD1 (6 bases). The germline gives CDR1 MDHEN, CDR2 SYDVKM. V lost 7 bases and J 4 bases, leaving 19 bases between the germline ends. CDR3 length: 15 residues. CDR3 in amino acids: CASMNRDISLYGYTF. The CDR3 region has the DNA TGTGCCAGCATGAACCGGGACATTTCACTCTATGGCTACACCTTC.

The chain combines TRBV7-9 with TRBJ2-4, with 11 nucleotides matching TRBD1. Unmatched junction bases numbered 5, after V lost 3 bases and J lost 1 base. CDR1 is SEHNR, CDR2 FQNEAQ, per germline (reference sequence). This CDR3 is built from 17 residues. The CDR3 is CASSFSWDRGAKNIQYF. In nucleotides, the CDR3 is TGTGCCAGCAGCTTTTCCTGGGACAGGGGGGCCAAAAACATTCAGTACTTC.

The genes are TRBV7-9 and TRBJ2-2, with D perhaps TRBD2 (6 bases). Trimming left V 1 base short and J 6 bases short, with 15 bases between. Germline V gene sequence: CDR1 SEHNR, CDR2 FQNEAQ (reference sequence). CDR3 length equals 16 residues. The CDR3 DNA follows: TGTGCCAGCAGCTTAGGGTCGGGACTCCCAGCCGGGGAGCTGTTTTTT. Its protein is CASSLGSGLPAGELFF.

The chain employs TRBV6-5 and TRBJ2-3, with D maybe TRBD2 (5 bases). The CDR3 covers 16 residues. The V and J ends lost 4 bases and 2 bases respectively, with 16 bases between them. Germline-derived CDR1 and CDR2 are MNHEY and SVGAGI. The CDR3 region has the DNA TGTGCCAGCAGTTTCACCGCCGGGGAGATCACAGATACGCAGTATTTT. Translation: CASSFTAGEITDTQYF.

This rearrangement joins TRBV7-9 to TRBJ2-3; 9 nucleotides match TRBD1. The CDR3 loop spans 18 amino acids. V lost 1 base, J lost 0 bases, and 8 bases stayed unmatched. CDR1 and CDR2 from the germline V gene are SEHNR and FQNEAQ (reference sequence). The CDR3 loop reads CASSLGGTGKRSTDTQYF. The DNA of the CDR3 is TGTGCCAGCAGCTTAGGGGGGACAGGGAAGCGAAGCACAGATACGCAGTATTTT.

The chain recombines TRBV18 with TRBJ1-4, with D unresolved. V was clipped by 5 bases and J by 4 bases, with 11 bases between them. Germline CDR1 KGHSH, CDR2 LQKENI. The CDR3 has 14 amino acids. CDR3 nucleotide sequence: TGTGCCAGCTCAACCCAGGTTTTTAATGAAAAACTGTTTTTT. Its protein is CASSTQVFNEKLFF.

The chain is built from TRBV28 and TRBJ1-4; tentatively, D is TRBD1 (6 bases). Germline loops: CDR1 MDHEN, CDR2 SYDVKM. The CDR3 runs to 13 residues. The V gene lost 6 bases and the J gene lost 5 bases, with 10 bases spanning the gap. CDR3 loop: CASRQQGNEKLFF. The DNA for the CDR3 is TGTGCCAGCAGGCAGCAGGGGAATGAAAAACTGTTTTTT.

The chain uses TRBV2 and TRBJ2-2; no reliable D call. The CDR3 is made up of 14 amino acids. V was trimmed by 7 bases and J by 6 bases, leaving 15 bases between them. Looked up from germline, CDR1 is SNHLY and CDR2 is FYNNEI. CDR3 DNA sequence: TGTGCCAGCAACGAGGCCGGAGTCGCCGGGGAGCTGTTTTTT. This gives the protein CASNEAGVAGELFF.

This chain joins TRBV7-2 and TRBJ2-3; D may be TRBD1 (6 bases). Trimming left V 3 bases short and J 2 bases short, with 15 bases between. The CDR3 runs 16 residues. Germline CDR1 reads SGHTA; CDR2 reads FQGNSA. CDR3: CASSLNRVPLTDTQYF. The CDR3 region has the DNA TGTGCCAGCAGCTTGAACAGGGTTCCACTCACAGATACGCAGTATTTT.

In its sample, this clone was seen a few times. The rearrangement uses TRBV7-9 and TRBJ1-2; D perhaps matches TRBD1 (5 bases). Germline CDR1 and CDR2: SEHNR and FQNEAQ (reference sequence). The CDR3 is 16 residues long. The V gene lost 6 bases and the J gene lost 4 bases, with 21 bases spanning the gap. CDR3 nucleotides: TGTGCCAGCAGTCCCGCGGGGACGTCTTATCTCTATGGCTACACCTTC. As protein: CASSPAGTSYLYGYTF.

J is TRBJ2-3 and V is TRBV28, with TRBD2 matching 10 bases. CDR3 length: 14 amino acids. The J segment lost 4 bases and the V segment lost 6 bases, leaving 4 bases of the junction unmatched. In germline, CDR1 is MDHEN, CDR2 SYDVKM. This CDR3 reads CASRASGGADTQYF. CDR3 bases: TGTGCCAGCAGGGCTAGCGGGGGAGCAGATACGCAGTATTTT.

This clone was observed once. V is TRBV29-1 and J is TRBJ1-1; D is undetermined. This CDR3 region has 12 residues. The germline CDR1 and CDR2 sequences are SQVTM and ANQGSEA. V lost 4 bases to trimming and J lost 10 bases, with 16 bases between them. The CDR3 reads CSVAFTAGAAFF. As DNA, the CDR3 is TGCAGCGTTGCTTTTACGGCGGGTGCAGCTTTCTTT.

The V and J genes are TRBV6-5 and TRBJ2-7, with 9 nucleotides matching TRBD1. From germline, CDR1 is MNHEY and CDR2 SVGAGI. CDR3 size: 13 residues. CDR3 DNA: TGTGCCAGCAGTGCCCGGGACAGGGCCCTTTGGGACGTC. Translated, it gives CASSARDRALWDV.

The V call is TRBV5-1, the J call TRBJ2-2, with 7 bases matching TRBD2. The V and J ends lost 0 bases and 1 base, in that order; junction bases with no gene match: 9. This CDR3 spans 18 amino acids. Germline V gene data show CDR1 as SGHRS and CDR2 as YFSETQ. The CDR3 reads CASSLGRLSGGNTGELFF. CDR3 DNA sequence: TGCGCCAGCAGCTTGGGGCGCTTATCGGGGGGGAACACCGGGGAGCTGTTTTTT.

The chain has TRBV4-2 and TRBJ2-1, with D possibly matching TRBD2 (5 bases). Germline V gives CDR1 LGHNA, CDR2 YNFKEQ. Trimming pared 3 bases from V and 9 bases from J, leaving 12 bases between. This CDR3 is built from 13 residues. The CDR3 here is CASSHPGRGEQFF. For the CDR3, the DNA is TGTGCCAGCAGCCACCCCGGACGGGGTGAGCAGTTCTTC.

The chain is built from TRBV28 and TRBJ2-3, with D hard to call. Germline assignment: CDR1 MDHEN and CDR2 SYDVKM. The V end lost 5 bases, the J end lost 4 bases, and 4 bases lay between the germline ends. CDR3 length equals 11 residues. This chain's CDR3 is CASSSPDTQYF. In nucleotides, the CDR3 is TGTGCCAGCAGTAGCCCAGATACGCAGTATTTT. Complete variable domain (other parts from reference TRBV28 and TRBJ2-3): DVKVTQSSRYLVKRTGEKVFLECVQDMDHENMFWYRQDPGLGLRLIYFSYDVKMKEKGDIPEGYSVSREKKERFSLILESASTNQTSMYLCASSSPDTQYFGPGTRLTVL.

This clone was counted only a few times. The chain links TRBV19 to TRBJ1-6; tentatively, D is TRBD1 (5 bases). Trimming stripped 3 bases from V and 9 bases from J, with 12 bases between. CDR3 size: 14 residues. The germline gives CDR1 LNHDA, CDR2 SQIVND (reference sequence). DNA of the CDR3: TGTGCCAGTAGTATTTCACAGGTTACTTCACCCCTCCACTTT. The encoded protein is CASSISQVTSPLHF.

This clone was picked up one time. The chain uses TRBV4-2 and TRBJ1-1; TRBD1 is a possible D gene (5 bases). Trimming left V 2 bases short and J 5 bases short, with 15 bases between. CDR1 LGHNA and CDR2 YNFKEQ come from the germline V gene. This CDR3 spans 15 amino acids. This chain's CDR3 is CASSQPEREGTEAFF. The CDR3 nucleotides are TGTGCCAGCAGCCAACCAGAGAGGGAGGGGACTGAAGCTTTCTTT.

The chain combines TRBV28 with TRBJ1-2; D is unresolved. The CDR3 covers 14 residues. The V and J ends lost 7 bases and 7 bases respectively, with 19 bases between them. The germline V gene encodes CDR1 MDHEN and CDR2 SYDVKM. The chain's CDR3 is CASTSPGLVGGYTF. The DNA of the CDR3 is TGTGCCAGCACCTCTCCCGGACTCGTCGGTGGCTACACCTTC.

This chain uses TRBV6-1 with TRBJ1-5; D possibly corresponds to TRBD1 (6 bases). The V gene's germline CDR1 is MNHNS and CDR2 SASEGT. The V gene lost 3 bases and the J gene lost 7 bases, with 16 bases spanning the gap. The CDR3 has 15 amino acids. The CDR3 reads CASSEPYRDEQPQHF. CDR3 nucleotide sequence: TGTGCCAGCAGTGAGCCGTACAGGGATGAACAGCCCCAGCATTTT.

The rearrangement uses TRBV7-3 and TRBJ1-2, with TRBD1 matching over 7 bases. The germline V gene encodes CDR1 SGHTA and CDR2 FQGTGA. This CDR3 is built from 14 residues. Germline trimming cut 1 base from V and 7 bases from J; bases unmatched to any gene: 6. The chain's CDR3 is CASSLKGGAGGYTF. In DNA, the CDR3 is TGTGCCAGCAGCTTAAAAGGGGGCGCAGGTGGCTACACCTTC.

V usage is TRBV5-8 and J usage is TRBJ1-5, with 8 bases fitting TRBD1. The CDR3 loop spans 15 amino acids. Trimming removed 2 bases from V and 4 bases from J; junction bases left unmatched: 5. CDR1 and CDR2 from the germline V gene are SGHTS and YDEGEE. The chain's CDR3 is CASSFRQGRNQPQHF. CDR3 DNA sequence: TGTGCCAGCAGCTTTAGACAGGGGAGAAATCAGCCCCAGCATTTT. Full variable domain (outside the CDR3, taken from reference TRBV5-8 and TRBJ1-5): EAGVTQSPTHLIKTRGQQATLRCSPISGHTSVYWYQQALGLGLQFLLWYDEGEERNRGNFPPRFSGRQFPNYSSELNVNALELEDSALYLCASSFRQGRNQPQHFGDGTRLSIL.

This clone was counted only a few times. V and J are TRBV4-2 and TRBJ2-1; 9 bases line up with TRBD2. The CDR3 has 17 amino acids. Germline CDR1 is LGHNA and CDR2 is YNFKEQ. Trimming cost V 0 bases and J 3 bases; bases outside gene matches: 6. CDR3 sequence: CASSQDWAGGIYNEQFF. CDR3 nucleotides: TGTGCCAGCAGCCAAGATTGGGCGGGGGGGATCTACAATGAGCAGTTCTTC.

A single count supports this clone. The chain joins TRBV29-1 to TRBJ1-1; 7 positions agree with TRBD1. The trim removed 7 bases at V and 0 bases at J, leaving 5 bases unmatched. Germline-derived CDR1 and CDR2 are SQVTM and ANQGSEA. This CDR3 contains 13 residues. CDR3 DNA: TGCAGCGCAGCGACAGGGTTGAACACTGAAGCTTTCTTT. Translation gives CSAATGLNTEAFF.

The CDR3 DNA follows: TGTGCCAGCAGCAGAAAGGCTAGCTCCTACAATGAGCAGTTCTTC. Amino acid sequence: CASSRKASSYNEQFF. The chain carries TRBV2 and TRBJ2-1; D is undetermined. This CDR3 is 15 amino acids long. The V end lost 6 bases, the J end lost 0 bases, and 12 bases lay between the germline ends. CDR1 and CDR2 from the germline V gene are SNHLY and FYNNEI. The full variable domain, in which reference TRBV2 and TRBJ2-1 provide the parts outside the CDR3, is EPEVTQTPSHQVTQMGQEVILRCVPISNHLYFYWYRQILGQKVEFLVSFYNNEISEKSEIFDDQFSVERPDGSNFTLKIRSTKLEDSAMYFCASSRKASSYNEQFFGPGTRLTVL.

This clone has just one count. The chain joins TRBV18 to TRBJ2-2; maybe TRBD1 (6 bases). Trimming shortened V by 3 bases and J by 3 bases, and 14 bases separated the two germline ends. The CDR3 is made up of 16 amino acids. Germline loops: CDR1 KGHSH, CDR2 LQKENI. CDR3 amino acids: CASSPRRTDYTGELFF. The DNA of the CDR3 is TGTGCCAGCTCACCCCGGCGGACAGATTACACCGGGGAGCTGTTTTTT. Combining the CDR3 with reference TRBV18 and TRBJ2-2 gives the whole variable domain NAGVMQNPRHLVRRRGQEARLRCSPMKGHSHVYWYRQLPEEGLKFMVYLQKENIIDESGMPKERFSAEFPKEGPSILRIQQVVRGDSAAYFCASSPRRTDYTGELFFGEGSRLTVL.

This chain links TRBV29-1 with TRBJ2-1; 7 bases align to TRBD2. The CDR3 is 15 residues long. V gave up 6 bases and J gave up 2 bases; unmatched junction bases: 10. Looked up from germline, CDR1 is SQVTM and CDR2 is ANQGSEA. CDR3 in amino acids: CSVKSGRGTYNEQFF. CDR3 nucleotide sequence: TGCAGCGTCAAATCGGGGAGGGGCACCTACAATGAGCAGTTCTTC.

V usage is TRBV29-1 and J usage is TRBJ2-3; 10 nucleotides align to TRBD2. Germline-derived CDR1 and CDR2 are SQVTM and ANQGSEA. CDR3 size: 14 residues. V trimming: 6 bases; J trimming: 1 base; junction bases outside the gene matches: 4. CDR3 residues: CSVPSGGGTDTQYF. CDR3 bases: TGCAGCGTCCCTAGCGGGGGCGGCACAGATACGCAGTATTTT.